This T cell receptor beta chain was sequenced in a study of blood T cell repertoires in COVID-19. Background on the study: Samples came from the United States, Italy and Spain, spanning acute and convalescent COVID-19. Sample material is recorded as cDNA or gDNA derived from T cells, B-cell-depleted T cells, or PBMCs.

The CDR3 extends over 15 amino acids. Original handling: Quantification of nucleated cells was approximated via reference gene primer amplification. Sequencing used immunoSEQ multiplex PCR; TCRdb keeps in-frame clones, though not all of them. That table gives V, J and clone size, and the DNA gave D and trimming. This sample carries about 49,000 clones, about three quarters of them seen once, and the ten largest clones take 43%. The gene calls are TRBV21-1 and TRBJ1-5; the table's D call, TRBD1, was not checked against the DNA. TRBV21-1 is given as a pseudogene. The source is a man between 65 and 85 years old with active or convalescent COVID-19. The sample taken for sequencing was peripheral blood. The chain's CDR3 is CASRGPGCGNQPQHF. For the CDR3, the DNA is TGTGCCAGCAGGGGCCCAGGGTGTGGCAATCAGCCCCAGCATTTT.